The 17 T cell receptor beta chains below all came from one sample that was sequenced in a study of graft-versus-host responses after intestinal transplantation. Data came from immunoSEQ multiplex PCR; TCRdb stores just in-frame clones and leaves some out. The table has tens of thousands of clones, approximately 92% seen once. For these TCRs, the target antigens are not known. Here the sequenced sample was unstimulated CD8+ T cells sorted from spleen or lymph node cells, taken before intestinal transplant. These receptors originate from a human donor who received an intestinal transplant.

The chain carries TRBV7-3 and TRBJ2-7, with a weak D call TRBD2 (5 bases). The CDR3 is 15 residues long. V lost 5 bases and J 3 bases, leaving 17 bases between the germline ends. Germline V lookup: CDR1 SGHTA, CDR2 FQGTGA. The chain's CDR3 is CASSPSGTSDYEQYF. The CDR3 bases are TGTGCCAGCAGCCCATCGGGAACATCGGACTACGAGCAGTACTTC.

The rearrangement uses TRBV7-8 and TRBJ1-2; tentative D call: TRBD1 (6 bases). V was pared by 3 bases and J by 1 base, with 18 bases between. The CDR3 is 17 residues long. CDR1 and CDR2 from the germline V gene are SGHVS and FQNEAQ. The CDR3: CASSFAGTGSHNYGYTF. In nucleotides, the CDR3 is TGTGCCAGCAGCTTCGCGGGTACAGGGAGTCATAACTATGGCTACACCTTC.

The CDR3 protein is CAWSKGQGGEQYF. The DNA of the CDR3 is TGTGCCTGGAGTAAAGGACAGGGTGGGGAGCAGTACTTC. J is TRBJ2-7 and V is TRBV30; 8 positions agree with TRBD1. Germline CDR1 GTSNPN, CDR2 SVGIG (reference sequence). The V segment lost 2 bases and the J segment 7 bases; nucleotides outside the gene matches: 7. The CDR3 is 13 amino acids.

The chain combines TRBV27 with TRBJ2-1; D call uncertain. The V gene lost 3 bases and the J gene lost 6 bases, with 9 bases spanning the gap. The CDR3 runs to 13 residues. From germline, CDR1 is MNHEY and CDR2 SMNVEV (reference sequence). In DNA, the CDR3 is TGTGCCAGCAGTTTTGGGCCGACCAATGAGCAGTTCTTC. Protein sequence: CASSFGPTNEQFF.

J is TRBJ2-1 and V is TRBV5-5, with 7 bases lining up with TRBD1. V gave up 5 bases and J gave up 4 bases; unmatched junction bases: 6. CDR3 size: 14 residues. Germline V gene lookup returns CDR1 SGHKS and CDR2 YYEKEE (reference sequence). DNA of the CDR3: TGTGCCAGCAGACTCGGGACAGTTTACAATGAGCAGTTCTTC. Translated: CASRLGTVYNEQFF.

The genes are TRBV5-4 and TRBJ2-7; weak D call: TRBD1 (8 bases). This CDR3 is built from 17 residues. The V and J ends lost 0 bases and 0 bases respectively, with 16 bases between them. From germline, CDR1 is SGHNT and CDR2 YYREEE (reference sequence). CDR3 sequence (DNA): TGTGCCAGCAGCTTGGGGGAGGGCGGGACAGGCTCCTACGAGCAGTACTTC. Its translation: CASSLGEGGTGSYEQYF.

The V and J genes are TRBV2 and TRBJ1-5; weak D call: TRBD1 (6 bases). The CDR3 length is 16 residues. The germline V gene has CDR1 SNHLY and CDR2 FYNNEI. V lost 4 bases and J lost 4, with 17 bases in between. DNA for the CDR3: TGTGCCAGCAGTGGGGGAGCCGGACAGCCTAATCAGCCCCAGCATTTT. Protein: CASSGGAGQPNQPQHF.

The genes are TRBV2 and TRBJ2-3; D is uncertain. Germline lookup yields CDR1 SNHLY and CDR2 FYNNEI. Trimming pared 8 bases from V and 7 bases from J, leaving 13 bases between. The CDR3 covers 12 residues. The CDR3: CASQKIDNTQYF. CDR3 DNA sequence: TGTGCCAGCCAGAAGATAGACAATACGCAGTATTTT.

This sequence joins TRBV4-1 and TRBJ2-2; D is possibly TRBD2 (6 bases). The germline V gene encodes CDR1 MGHRA and CDR2 YSYEKL. The CDR3 is 17 residues long. V dropped 0 bases and J dropped 6 bases, with 17 bases sitting between them. The CDR3 spells CASSQDHPGVSAGELFF. The CDR3 DNA is TGCGCCAGCAGCCAAGATCATCCGGGAGTTTCCGCCGGGGAGCTGTTTTTT.

This clone was detected only once. The rearrangement joins TRBV5-4 to TRBJ2-1, with TRBD2 matching 7 bases. Per germline, CDR1 SGHNT and CDR2 YYREEE (reference sequence). Unmatched junction bases numbered 17, after V lost 2 bases and J lost 3 bases. This CDR3 has 19 amino acids. CDR3 DNA: TGTGCCAGCAGCTTTGGTATCTCTGGTGCTAGCGGATTCTACAATGAGCAGTTCTTC. Translating it yields CASSFGISGASGFYNEQFF.

The chain has TRBV7-8 and TRBJ2-3, with D possibly being TRBD1 (6 bases). From germline, CDR1 is SGHVS and CDR2 FQNEAQ. There are 14 residues in the CDR3. V lost 5 bases, J lost 3 bases, and 12 bases lay in between. The CDR3 reads CASSHLQGTDTQYF. CDR3 in DNA: TGTGCCAGCAGCCACCTACAGGGTACAGATACGCAGTATTTT.

The chain is built from TRBV4-1 and TRBJ2-7, with TRBD1 identical over 9 bases. This CDR3 is built from 17 residues. With V trimmed by 5 bases and J by 3 bases, 14 bases remained unmatched. The germline V gene has CDR1 MGHRA and CDR2 YSYEKL. CDR3 bases: TGCGCCAGCAGCGAGACAGGGGGGGCTACGGGGCTCTACGAGCAGTACTTC. Translating gives CASSETGGATGLYEQYF.

The chain links TRBV4-3 to TRBJ1-2; a possible D gene is TRBD1 (5 bases). The V gene's germline CDR1 is LGHNA and CDR2 YSLEER. V was clipped by 0 bases and J by 0 bases, with 23 bases between them. The CDR3 has 20 residues. The CDR3 region has the DNA TGCGCCAGCAGCCAAGATCTTTCGGTCTCGGGACTACTAGCTAACTATGGCTACACCTTC. Translated, it gives CASSQDLSVSGLLANYGYTF.

The chain couples TRBV30 to TRBJ2-5, with D hard to call. Germline values: CDR1 GTSNPN, CDR2 SVGIG (reference sequence). This CDR3 contains 13 residues. Trimming removed 0 bases at V and 2 bases at J, with 7 bases between. The CDR3 bases are TGTGCCTGGAGTGTAACCAGTCAAGAGACCCAGTACTTC. This encodes CAWSVTSQETQYF.

CDR3 nucleotide sequence: TGTGCCAGCAGTGAATCGGAGCCAACTCAGTTCTTC. Its protein product is CASSESEPTQFF. The genes are TRBV6-1 and TRBJ2-1; D unresolved. The germline CDR1 and CDR2 sequences are MNHNS and SASEGT. V was pared by 2 bases and J by 13 bases, with 12 bases between. This CDR3 has 12 amino acids.

This clone occurred once. This rearrangement joins TRBV19 to TRBJ1-5; D unresolved. This CDR3 is 13 amino acids long. From germline, CDR1 is LNHDA and CDR2 SQIVND (reference sequence). V was pared by 1 base and J by 4 bases, with 5 bases between. CDR3 nucleotides: TGTGCCAGTAGTATAGGCGAAAATCAGCCCCAGCATTTT. It translates to CASSIGENQPQHF. The complete variable domain, with remaining parts taken from reference TRBV19 and TRBJ1-5, reads DGGITQSPKYLFRKEGQNVTLSCEQNLNHDAMYWYRQDPGQGLRLIYYSQIVNDFQKGDIAEGYSVSREKKESFPLTVTSAQKNPTAFYLCASSIGENQPQHFGDGTRLSIL.

The rearrangement links TRBV4-2 to TRBJ2-1; a possible D gene is TRBD2 (6 bases). V dropped 4 bases and J dropped 6 bases, with 22 bases sitting between them. CDR3 size: 17 residues. Germline V gene sequence: CDR1 LGHNA, CDR2 YNFKEQ. The CDR3: CASSPQVGGLERNEQFF. The CDR3 bases are TGTGCCAGCAGCCCCCAAGTCGGGGGTCTAGAGCGCAATGAGCAGTTCTTC.